These 17 T cell receptor beta chains came from one sample sequenced in a study of regulatory T cells in long-lasting Graves disease. Time point meaning: newly diagnosed GD, antithyroid drugs for less than 3 months. PBMC RNA served as the TCR library source. Construction of the TCR beta libraries employed iRepertoire HTBI primers in conjunction with Arm-PCR of CDR3 regions. TCRdb re-derived calls from the multiplex PCR reads in MiXCR, one entry per CDR3 protein. The sample shows about 530,000 distinct CDR3 sequences, 16% of them seen only once. These data are also associated with another study on T cells in Graves' hyperthyroidism and ophthalmopathy.

This material consisted of peripheral blood mononuclear cells (PBMCs), taken at new diagnosis, from a patient treated with antithyroid drugs. The receptor set was obtained from a woman aged 35-60 years with Graves disease.

This chain uses TRBV5-1 with TRBJ1-1; D uncertain. CDR3 size: 14 residues. Germline V CDR1 and CDR2: SGHRS, YFSETQ. The germline V and J ends were trimmed by 3 bases and 7 bases, with 16 bases remaining between them. In DNA form, the CDR3 reads TGCGCCAGCAGCTCGGTGGGATCCTGGATTGAAGCTTTCTTT. Its protein is CASSSVGSWIEAFF.

There are a few counts of this clonotype. V is TRBV20-1 and J is TRBJ1-5; weak D call: TRBD1 (6 bases). This CDR3 comprises 13 residues. Germline CDR1 and CDR2: DFQATT and SNEGSKA (reference sequence). V was trimmed by 4 bases and J by 5 bases, leaving 12 bases between them. Here the CDR3 DNA reads TGCAGTGCTACAGGGGAGAGAGATCAGCCCCAGCATTTT. Translated, it gives CSATGERDQPQHF.

The rearrangement joins TRBV6-1 to TRBJ1-1; TRBD1 is a possible D gene (5 bases). The CDR3 covers 13 residues. Germline loops: CDR1 MNHNS, CDR2 SASEGT. V was shortened by 7 bases and J by 1 base, with 10 bases between the two germline ends. The CDR3 DNA is TGTGCCAGCACGGGGGGGGAGAACACTGAAGCTTTCTTT. This sequence encodes CASTGGENTEAFF.

As concerns this clonotype: One base away lies a much larger clone, so this may be a sequencing read error. The CDR3 DNA reads as TGCAGCGTAGAGGACACGAACACTGAAGCTTCCTTT. Translated: CSVEDTNTEASF. The V call is TRBV29-1, the J call TRBJ1-1; possibly TRBD1 for D (5 bases). Germline V lookup: CDR1 SQVTM, CDR2 ANQGSEA. The CDR3 runs to 12 residues.

This clonotype showed up many times. J is TRBJ2-1 and V is TRBV27; either TRBD1 or TRBD2 may supply D (5 bases each). This CDR3 region has 14 residues. Germline V lookup: CDR1 MNHEY, CDR2 SMNVEV (reference sequence). V lost 4 bases to trimming and J lost 0 bases, with 7 bases between them. CDR3 loop: CASSYGGSYNEQFF. The DNA of the CDR3 is TGTGCCAGCAGTTATGGGGGCTCCTACAATGAGCAGTTCTTC.

On this clonotype itself: A single base separates this from a much larger clone, so it may be a read error. Because the CDR3 is missing its conserved closing phenylalanine or tryptophan, this is likely a read error. The chain is built from TRBV7-9 and TRBJ2-7, with D possibly being TRBD1 or TRBD2 (6 bases each). V lost 1 base and J 7 bases, leaving 14 bases between the germline ends. Looked up from germline, CDR1 is SEHNR and CDR2 is FQNEAQ (reference sequence). The CDR3 contains 14 residues. The CDR3 here is CASSLVQGRNEQYL. Written as DNA, the CDR3 is TGTGCCAGCAGCTTAGTTCAGGGGAGGAATGAGCAGTACCTC.

The chain recombines TRBV19 with TRBJ1-2; weak D call: TRBD1 (5 bases). With 5 bases removed from V and 5 bases from J, the gap between germline ends came to 33 bases. The CDR3 is 20 amino acids. CDR1 is LNHDA and CDR2 is SQIVND in the germline V gene (reference sequence). The CDR3 DNA sequence: TGTGCCAGTAGTGTACTCCCCTCCTACCCCTGGGAGGGGTCTAGATATGGCTACACCTTC. Residues: CASSVLPSYPWEGSRYGYTF.

In its sample, this clonotype was seen many times. V usage is TRBV5-6 and J usage is TRBJ2-1, with no clear D. The germline V and J ends were trimmed by 0 bases and 2 bases, with 12 bases remaining between them. The CDR3 runs 16 residues. Germline assignment: CDR1 SGHDT and CDR2 YYEEEE. The CDR3 here is CASSLELSMTYNEQFF. DNA of the CDR3: TGTGCCAGCAGCTTGGAGTTGAGTATGACCTACAATGAGCAGTTCTTC. Variable domain in full (rest from reference TRBV5-6 and TRBJ2-1): DAGVTQSPTHLIKTRGQQVTLRCSPKSGHDTVSWYQQALGQGPQFIFQYYEEEERQRGNFPDRFSGHQFPNYSSELNVNALLLGDSALYLCASSLELSMTYNEQFFGPGTRLTVL.

This chain links TRBV12-3 or TRBV12-4 with TRBJ1-6, with 7 bases fitting TRBD1. The CDR3 runs to 15 residues. J was trimmed by 8 bases and V by 4 bases; bases with no gene match: 8. The CDR3 coding sequence is TGTGCCAGCAGTTCCCGGACAGGCGTCTATTCACCCCTCCACTTT. Protein product: CASSSRTGVYSPLHF.

The V and J genes are TRBV5-1 and TRBJ2-7; possibly TRBD1 for D (6 bases). Trimming shortened V by 0 bases and J by 5 bases, and 12 bases separated the two germline ends. In germline, CDR1 is SGHRS, CDR2 YFSETQ. This CDR3 contains 14 residues. As DNA, the CDR3 is TGCGCCAGCAGCTTGGGGGGGCAGGGGCACGAGCAGTACTTC. As protein: CASSLGGQGHEQYF. Supplemented by reference TRBV5-1 and TRBJ2-7, the full variable domain reads KAGVTQTPRYLIKTRGQQVTLSCSPISGHRSVSWYQQTPGQGLQFLFEYFSETQRNKGNFPGRFSGRQFSNSRSEMNVSTLELGDSALYLCASSLGGQGHEQYFGPGTRLTVT.

There are many counts of this clonotype. The chain is built from TRBV3-1 and TRBJ1-2, with TRBD1 matching 9 bases. From germline, CDR1 is LGHDT and CDR2 YNNKEL (reference sequence). The V and J ends lost 6 bases and 2 bases, in that order; junction bases with no gene match: 19. CDR3 length equals 19 residues. The CDR3 is CASRRSAPGQGRSNYGYTF. CDR3 nucleotide sequence: TGTGCCAGCAGACGAAGCGCCCCGGGACAGGGACGATCCAACTATGGCTACACCTTC.

This clonotype appeared a few times. This chain uses TRBV6-1 with TRBJ1-1; D gene uncertain. In germline, CDR1 is MNHNS, CDR2 SASEGT. V lost 4 bases and J 11 bases, leaving 11 bases between the germline ends. CDR3 size: 11 residues. The CDR3 DNA follows: TGTGCCAGCAGTGTCTCAGGCATGGCTTTCTTT. It specifies CASSVSGMAFF.

CDR3 amino acids: CAISVGTAYEQYF. CDR3 in DNA: TGTGCCATCAGTGTTGGGACAGCCTACGAGCAGTACTTC. The rearrangement joins TRBV10-3 to TRBJ2-7; 7 positions match TRBD1. V was pared by 4 bases and J by 2 bases, with 2 bases of the junction left unmatched. The length of the CDR3 is 13 residues. Germline V lookup: CDR1 ENHRY, CDR2 SYGVKD.

Many counts were recorded for this clonotype. The chain combines TRBV6-2 or TRBV6-3 with TRBJ2-5; D might be TRBD1 (7 bases). Germline CDR1 MNHEY, CDR2 SVGEGT. Trimming shortened V by 6 bases and J by 7 bases, and 15 bases separated the two germline ends. The CDR3 consists of 13 residues. CDR3 coding DNA: TGTGCCAGCAGCGAGGACAGGAGGGCGACCCAGTACTTC. It is translated as CASSEDRRATQYF.

Many counts were recorded for this clonotype. The CDR3 loop is CASSATGTGSSPLHF. The CDR3 region has the DNA TGCGCCAGCAGTGCTACCGGGACAGGTAGTTCACCCCTCCACTTT. The chain has TRBV10-2 and TRBJ1-6, with 8 bases aligning to TRBD1. Germline V gene lookup returns CDR1 WSHSY and CDR2 SAAADI. V gave up 4 bases and J gave up 9 bases; unmatched junction bases: 8. The CDR3 contains 15 residues.

This chain connects TRBV20-1 to TRBJ2-5; no firm D call. V shed 1 base and J shed 5 bases, with 8 bases lying between them. The CDR3 contains 12 residues. Germline-derived CDR1 and CDR2 are DFQATT and SNEGSKA (reference sequence). The CDR3 sequence: CSARALVETQYF. For the CDR3, the DNA is TGCAGTGCTAGAGCTCTGGTGGAGACCCAGTACTTC.

This clonotype was counted only a few times. This rearrangement joins TRBV7-6 to TRBJ1-3; D possibly corresponds to TRBD1 (5 bases). The CDR3 has 13 residues. The germline V gene has CDR1 SGHVS and CDR2 FNYEAQ. Trimming cost V 2 bases and J 8 bases, with 10 bases left between them. In DNA, the CDR3 is TGTGCCAGCAGCTTAATGGGGGGACACACCATATATTTT. Its protein product is CASSLMGGHTIYF.